The 14 T cell receptor beta chains in this list originate from one sample, sequenced in a study of CD8 T cells in Susac syndrome. After extraction with the RNeasy kit, about 0.45 to 1 ug of the RNA was reverse transcribed using random hexamers. Via MiXCR, TCRdb re-called the immunoSEQ multiplex PCR reads, giving one row per CDR3 protein. This table has about 100,000 distinct CDR3 sequences, 95% appearing once. The sequencing sample was made of CD8+ T cells from PBMCs. The source is a human donor with Susac syndrome.

Concerning this clonotype itself: The junction shows a germline mismatch at one end, possibly a read error. The chain employs TRBV20-1 and TRBJ2-5; 7 positions agree with TRBD1. Germline V gene lookup returns CDR1 DFQATT and CDR2 SNEGSKA (reference sequence). The CDR3 spans 13 residues. The CDR3 loop is CSAGDRDQETQYF. DNA of the CDR3: TGCAGTGCTGGAGACAGGGACCAAGAGACCCAGTACTTC.

The chain employs TRBV27 and TRBJ2-1; 8 bases align to TRBD2. Germline V gene lookup returns CDR1 MNHEY and CDR2 SMNVEV (reference sequence). V was pared by 2 bases and J by 9 bases, with 6 bases of the junction left unmatched. This CDR3 comprises 14 residues. The CDR3 protein is CASSLQPGGVEQFF. The CDR3 coding sequence is TGTGCCAGCAGTTTACAACCGGGAGGGGTTGAGCAGTTCTTC.

The rearrangement uses TRBV29-1 and TRBJ1-5, with TRBD1 as a possible D gene (6 bases). CDR1 is SQVTM and CDR2 is ANQGSEA in the germline V gene. This CDR3 region has 13 residues. V gave up 6 bases and J gave up 3 bases, with 12 bases separating them. The CDR3 sequence is CSVGGSPNQPQHF. The DNA of the CDR3 is TGCAGCGTGGGGGGCAGCCCCAATCAGCCCCAGCATTTT.

The CDR3 region has the DNA TGCAGTGCTGTAGACAGGGGGCTAGGTGGGCTCACTGAAGCTTTCTTT. Protein: CSAVDRGLGGLTEAFF. The J gene is TRBJ1-1, the V gene TRBV20-1; 10 positions agree with TRBD1. V gave up 5 bases and J gave up 4 bases; unmatched junction bases: 13. Per germline, CDR1 DFQATT and CDR2 SNEGSKA (reference sequence). This CDR3 is built from 16 residues.

The J gene is TRBJ1-1, the V gene TRBV13, with D possibly matching TRBD1 (5 bases). The CDR3 loop spans 13 amino acids. Germline CDR1 and CDR2: PRHDT and FYEKMQ (reference sequence). Between the trimmed V and J ends, which lost 6 bases and 1 base, there was a span of 9 bases. CDR3 protein: CASRPDRNTEAFF. The DNA for the CDR3 is TGTGCCAGCAGGCCTGACAGGAACACTGAAGCTTTCTTT.

The gene calls are TRBV5-4 and TRBJ1-1; D gene ambiguous. V was trimmed by 2 bases and J by 6 bases, leaving 8 bases between them. Germline V lookup: CDR1 SGHNT, CDR2 YYREEE (reference sequence). CDR3 size: 12 residues. The CDR3 bases are TGTGCCAGCAGCTTAGACCCCGCTGAAGCTTTCTTT. Its protein product is CASSLDPAEAFF.

Here the CDR3 DNA reads TGTGCCAGCAGCTTATTAGTTGGCGGACAAAAAGATAACTATGGCTACACCTTC. Translated, it gives CASSLLVGGQKDNYGYTF. This rearrangement joins TRBV7-9 to TRBJ1-2; possible D gene TRBD1, 5 bases. The CDR3 spans 18 residues. Germline V gene sequence: CDR1 SEHNR, CDR2 FQNEAQ (reference sequence). The germline V and J ends were trimmed by 2 bases and 1 base, with 20 bases remaining between them.

The rearrangement joins TRBV7-9 to TRBJ2-7, with D perhaps matching TRBD1 (6 bases). Trimming removed 6 bases from V and 5 bases from J, with 11 bases in between. Germline assignment: CDR1 SEHNR and CDR2 FQNEAQ (reference sequence). The CDR3 is 12 amino acids. In nucleotides, the CDR3 is TGTGCCAGCAGGGGCAGGGGACACGAGCAGTACTTC. Translating gives CASRGRGHEQYF.

The chain carries TRBV7-3 and TRBJ2-7, with 10 bases matching TRBD2. The CDR3 extends over 14 amino acids. Germline V lookup: CDR1 SGHTA, CDR2 FQGTGA. V lost 7 bases to trimming and J lost 5 bases; unmatched junction nucleotides: 8. The CDR3 protein is CASNSLAGADEQYF. The CDR3 nucleotides read TGTGCCAGCAACTCCCTAGCGGGAGCGGACGAGCAGTACTTC.

The chain is built from TRBV12-3 or TRBV12-4 and TRBJ1-1; D may be TRBD1 (6 bases). V was clipped by 8 bases and J by 4 bases, with 11 bases between them. The CDR3 has 12 amino acids. DNA for the CDR3: TGTGCCAGCCGGGAAGGGGGCACTGAAGCTTTCTTT. Translation gives CASREGGTEAFF.

The genes are TRBV6-4 and TRBJ2-3; tentative D call: TRBD2 (5 bases). This CDR3 comprises 13 residues. CDR1 MRHNA and CDR2 SNTAGT come from the germline V gene. The ends were cut back, 8 bases at V and 3 bases at J, with 12 bases in the middle. The CDR3: CASAYSVTDTQYF. CDR3 DNA: TGTGCCAGCGCCTATAGCGTGACAGATACGCAGTATTTT.

This clonotype appeared a single time. This chain joins TRBV5-6 and TRBJ1-1; D is unclear. The V end lost 4 bases, the J end lost 4 bases, and 14 bases lay between the germline ends. This CDR3 spans 14 amino acids. Germline CDR1 reads SGHDT; CDR2 reads YYEEEE. CDR3 DNA sequence: TGTGCCAGCAGCCTCCCAGTAGGGAGCACTGAAGCTTTCTTT. Protein product: CASSLPVGSTEAFF.

The chain uses TRBV6-1 and TRBJ2-7; unclear D gene. Germline V gene data show CDR1 as MNHNS and CDR2 as SASEGT. Between the trimmed V and J ends, which lost 5 bases and 4 bases, there was a span of 15 bases. The CDR3 covers 14 residues. The CDR3 here is CASSRSAVEYEQYF. CDR3 nucleotides: TGTGCCAGCAGTAGAAGCGCTGTGGAGTACGAGCAGTACTTC.

The rearrangement uses TRBV3-1 and TRBJ1-1, with no clear D. The V gene's germline CDR1 is LGHDT and CDR2 YNNKEL (reference sequence). The V gene lost 1 base and the J gene lost 6 bases, with 12 bases spanning the gap. The CDR3 has 14 amino acids. The CDR3 reads CASSQVGIAAEAFF. As DNA, the CDR3 is TGTGCCAGCAGCCAAGTAGGGATAGCTGCTGAAGCTTTCTTT.